Presented here are 21 T cell receptor beta chains from one specimen sequenced in a study of blood T cell repertoires in COVID-19 (dated by TCRdb to 2020 to 2022). Preparation of the library involved the immunoSEQ multiplex PCR assay. In TCRdb, the immuneACCESS table is reduced to in-frame sequences with V and J assigned. These tables do not hold every clone; where another copy was compared, an unresolved V gene accounts for under half, and the others remain unexplained. Recorded for this sample are under 200,000 clones; almost 85% of them occurred a single time. The top ten clones comprise 13% to 15% of the sample. The sequenced sample consisted of peripheral blood. The receptors shown here come from a man between 18 and 35 years old with active or convalescent COVID-19.

The chain joins TRBV29-1 to TRBJ1-1; possible D gene TRBD1, 5 bases. The V gene's germline CDR1 is SQVTM and CDR2 ANQGSEA. This CDR3 is built from 16 residues. Deletions cut 0 bases from V and 0 bases from J, with 14 bases between. The chain's CDR3 is CSVEDWGSSMNTEAFF. The DNA for the CDR3 is TGCAGCGTTGAAGATTGGGGCAGCAGTATGAACACTGAAGCTTTCTTT.

V and J are TRBV6-5 and TRBJ2-1, with 7 bases lining up with TRBD1. V lost 6 bases to trimming and J lost 9 bases; unmatched junction nucleotides: 8. Germline loops: CDR1 MNHEY, CDR2 SVGAGI. This CDR3 region has 13 residues. The CDR3 is CASSRTGFSEQFF. The CDR3 DNA reads TGTGCCAGCAGCCGGACAGGTTTTAGTGAGCAGTTCTTC.

The rearrangement links TRBV30 to TRBJ2-6, with D perhaps TRBD2 (5 bases). There are 15 residues in the CDR3. With 6 bases removed from V and 0 bases from J, the gap between germline ends came to 12 bases. Germline V gene lookup returns CDR1 GTSNPN and CDR2 SVGIG (reference sequence). DNA of the CDR3: TGTGCCTGTAAAGGACTGAACTCTGGGGCCAACGTCCTGACTTTC. Its translation is CACKGLNSGANVLTF.

This clone appeared a few times. This chain links TRBV6-5 with TRBJ2-3, with 9 nucleotides matching TRBD2. CDR1 and CDR2 (germline): MNHEY, SVGAGI. The CDR3 is 16 amino acids. V lost 2 bases, J lost 3 bases, and 6 bases stayed unmatched. CDR3 nucleotide sequence: TGTGCCAGCAGTTACACGACTAGCGGACCGACAGATACGCAGTATTTT. It translates to CASSYTTSGPTDTQYF.

This clone occurred a few times. The chain links TRBV15 to TRBJ2-3; TRBD1 matches 10 bases. Germline trimming cut 4 bases from V and 1 base from J; bases unmatched to any gene: 5. The CDR3 covers 16 residues. Germline-derived CDR1 and CDR2 are LNHNV and YYDKDF (reference sequence). This CDR3 reads CATSIRQGAGTDTQYF. For the CDR3, the DNA is TGTGCCACCAGCATAAGACAGGGGGCGGGCACAGATACGCAGTATTTT. The full variable domain, in which reference TRBV15 and TRBJ2-3 provide the parts outside the CDR3, is DAMVIQNPRYQVTQFGKPVTLSCSQTLNHNVMYWYQQKSSQAPKLLFHYYDKDFNNEADTPDNFQSRRPNTSFCFLDIRSPGLGDTAMYLCATSIRQGAGTDTQYFGPGTRLTVL.

This clone was detected a few times. The chain uses TRBV3-1 (or the pseudogene TRBV3-2) and TRBJ2-1; 7 nucleotides agree with TRBD2. CDR3 length equals 15 residues. Unmatched junction bases numbered 5, after V lost 2 bases and J lost 4 bases. Per germline, CDR1 LGHDT and CDR2 YNNKEL (reference sequence). CDR3 in amino acids: CASSQSLALYNEQFF. The CDR3 nucleotides are TGTGCCAGCAGCCAATCACTAGCGTTATACAATGAGCAGTTCTTC.

This clone showed up many times. This chain links TRBV5-1 with TRBJ1-6; 9 positions agree with TRBD1. Germline V CDR1 and CDR2: SGHRS, YFSETQ. The CDR3 totals 15 residues. The J segment lost 10 bases and the V segment lost 4 bases, leaving 9 bases of the junction unmatched. The CDR3 is CASSSGDRESSPLHF. In nucleotides, the CDR3 is TGCGCCAGCAGCAGCGGGGACAGGGAGTCATCACCCCTCCACTTT.

The genes are TRBV28 and TRBJ1-5; D uncertain. V lost 8 bases, J lost 9 bases, and 17 bases lay in between. There are 13 residues in the CDR3. Germline CDR1 reads MDHEN; CDR2 reads SYDVKM. The CDR3 nucleotides read TGTGCCAGCTTGGGGAGAGCCCCGGGGCCCCAGCATTTT. This encodes CASLGRAPGPQHF.

This clone was seen at least ten times. The chain recombines TRBV2 with TRBJ2-7; TRBD2 matches at 11 bases. The CDR3 sequence is 17 residues long. Germline CDR1 reads SNHLY; CDR2 reads FYNNEI. The ends lost 6 bases at V and 3 bases at J; junction bases unmatched: 13. The CDR3 nucleotides read TGTGCCAGCAGCCAACGGGGGGCCGGGACTAGCGGCTACGAGCAGTACTTC. Translation gives CASSQRGAGTSGYEQYF.

This chain connects TRBV11-2 to TRBJ2-7; 9 bases map to TRBD2. V gave up 5 bases and J gave up 3 bases; unmatched junction bases: 8. Germline CDR1 is SGHAT and CDR2 is FQNNGV. This CDR3 comprises 15 residues. The CDR3 DNA sequence: TGTGCCAGCAGCCCCGGAGCGGGGGGCGTCTACGAGCAGTACTTC. Its translation is CASSPGAGGVYEQYF.

Only one count was recorded for this clone. This rearrangement joins TRBV27 to TRBJ2-3, with 7 positions matching TRBD1. From germline, CDR1 is MNHEY and CDR2 SMNVEV (reference sequence). The V and J ends lost 5 bases and 5 bases, in that order; junction bases with no gene match: 16. The CDR3 is made up of 17 amino acids. The CDR3 DNA follows: TGTGCCAGCAGTCCCCACCTGGGGGACAGAAGTCTAGATACGCAGTATTTT. Its protein is CASSPHLGDRSLDTQYF.

The rearrangement links TRBV6-1 to TRBJ2-1, with 10 nucleotides matching TRBD2. After removal of 2 bases from V and 7 bases from J, the junction contained 5 bases not matched to a gene. Germline V gene lookup returns CDR1 MNHNS and CDR2 SASEGT. The CDR3 has 15 residues. This CDR3 reads CASSEISGGWNEQFF. The CDR3 DNA reads as TGTGCCAGCAGTGAAATTAGCGGGGGGTGGAATGAGCAGTTCTTC.

The J gene is TRBJ1-3, the V gene TRBV2; perhaps TRBD1 as D (6 bases). CDR1 SNHLY and CDR2 FYNNEI come from the germline V gene. V lost 4 bases and J 0 bases, leaving 7 bases between the germline ends. CDR3 length equals 14 residues. In DNA, the CDR3 is TGTGCCAGCAGTGTACAGGGCTCTGGAAACACCATATATTTT. Translated: CASSVQGSGNTIYF.

J is TRBJ1-2 and V is TRBV4-1; a possible D gene is TRBD1 (5 bases). This CDR3 is built from 18 residues. The germline V and J ends were trimmed by 0 bases and 7 bases, with 24 bases remaining between them. Germline assignment: CDR1 MGHRA and CDR2 YSYEKL. The CDR3 spells CASSQDLGGTGSMAGYTF. As DNA, the CDR3 is TGCGCCAGCAGCCAAGATTTGGGGGGAACGGGGAGTATGGCTGGCTACACCTTC.

The rearrangement uses TRBV19 and TRBJ1-1, with 8 bases identical to TRBD1. The germline V gene has CDR1 LNHDA and CDR2 SQIVND (reference sequence). Trimming cost V 6 bases and J 5 bases; bases outside gene matches: 8. The CDR3 totals 14 residues. This CDR3 is CASSKTGVGTEAFF. For the CDR3, the DNA is TGTGCCAGTAGCAAGACAGGGGTAGGGACTGAAGCTTTCTTT.

This chain connects TRBV4-3 to TRBJ2-1, with 7 bases that match TRBD2. V dropped 0 bases and J dropped 5; count of bases not matched to a gene: 4. This CDR3 contains 15 residues. CDR1 LGHNA and CDR2 YSLEER come from the germline V gene. CDR3 protein: CASSQDLGLDNEQFF. The DNA of the CDR3 is TGCGCCAGCAGCCAAGATCTAGGACTAGACAATGAGCAGTTCTTC.

A few counts support this clone. This chain joins TRBV5-8 and TRBJ2-7, with D possibly matching TRBD1 (6 bases). The CDR3 sequence is 16 residues long. The V end lost 0 bases, the J end lost 2 bases, and 15 bases lay between the germline ends. Per the germline V gene, CDR1 is SGHTS and CDR2 is YDEGEE. CDR3 in amino acids: CASSLVGAGFAYEQYF. The CDR3 DNA reads TGTGCCAGCAGCTTGGTGGGGGCAGGGTTTGCCTACGAGCAGTACTTC.

This clone is a singleton in its sample. The rearrangement links TRBV5-1 to TRBJ1-1; D is possibly TRBD1 (6 bases). The length of the CDR3 is 15 residues. V dropped 4 bases and J dropped 0 bases, with 13 bases sitting between them. The germline gives CDR1 SGHRS, CDR2 YFSETQ. CDR3 protein: CASSGIQGLNTEAFF. DNA of the CDR3: TGCGCCAGCAGCGGGATACAGGGCTTGAACACTGAAGCTTTCTTT.

The chain couples TRBV18 to TRBJ2-4; the match to TRBD1 covers 7 bases. V lost 5 bases to trimming and J lost 0 bases; unmatched junction nucleotides: 7. The CDR3 covers 16 residues. CDR1 is KGHSH and CDR2 is LQKENI in the germline V gene. The CDR3 region is CASSVRTGLAKNIQYF. CDR3 DNA: TGTGCCAGCTCAGTACGGACAGGACTAGCCAAAAACATTCAGTACTTC. The entire variable domain, with the rest obtained from reference TRBV18 and TRBJ2-4, is as follows: NAGVMQNPRHLVRRRGQEARLRCSPMKGHSHVYWYRQLPEEGLKFMVYLQKENIIDESGMPKERFSAEFPKEGPSILRIQQVVRGDSAAYFCASSVRTGLAKNIQYFGAGTRLSVL.

V is TRBV30 and J is TRBJ1-3, with D perhaps matching TRBD1 (5 bases). The CDR3 has 15 residues. V lost 2 bases to trimming and J lost 0 bases, with 11 bases between them. Germline CDR1 GTSNPN, CDR2 SVGIG (reference sequence). The CDR3 DNA reads TGTGCCTGGAGTTTTGGGGGGATCTCTGGAAACACCATATATTTT. Protein product: CAWSFGGISGNTIYF.

The CDR3 DNA sequence: TGTGCCAGCAGCTTGGGGGCCAGCCAAGAGACCCAGTACTTC. Its translation is CASSLGASQETQYF. The chain uses TRBV5-6 and TRBJ2-5; D remains unclear. CDR3 length: 14 amino acids. CDR1 and CDR2 from the germline V gene are SGHDT and YYEEEE. V lost 0 bases, J lost 1 base, and 7 bases lay in between.